This entry features one TCR beta chain sequence. Its antigen is undetermined. The source of the sample is a study of CD4 T cells in relation to SARS-CoV-2 and coronaviruses. Method: immunoSEQ multiplex PCR; TCRdb's copy keeps in-frame clones and lacks some. The sample lists around 20,000 clones; 78% were seen once. Before the COVID-19 pandemic, during about 2011-2018, CD4+ T cells were taken from unexposed donors. The cells were cultured for under twelve days before CD4+ T cells were isolated. Germline V CDR1 and CDR2: SGHRS, YFSETQ. Trimming stripped 0 bases from V and 7 bases from J, with 16 bases between. The CDR3 runs to 15 residues.

This chain joins TRBV5-1 and TRBJ1-1; possible D gene TRBD1, 5 bases. Sequencing was done on a sample of CD4+ T cells from PBMCs, cultured in vitro. The source is a human donor in good health. CDR3 sequence: CASSLGPGEIFEAFF. The DNA for the CDR3 is TGCGCCAGCAGCTTGGGTCCGGGGGAGATATTTGAAGCTTTCTTT.